This T cell receptor (beta chain) was captured in a study of blood T cells in healthy people across ages. Primed by a sample-barcoded 5' primer and a J-beta primer mix, a second PCR proceeded for about 7 to 11 cycles. TCRdb re-analysed the 5' RACE reads in MiXCR, keeping a single row per CDR3 protein. The sample has hundreds of thousands of distinct CDR3 sequences, approximately 50% seen once. Losses at the gene ends were 0 bases for V and 5 bases for J; bases not matched to a gene: 16. The germline V gene encodes CDR1 MNHNS and CDR2 SASEGT. This CDR3 contains 19 residues. The sample holds a few counts of this clonotype.

V usage is TRBV6-1 and J usage is TRBJ1-5, with 7 bases identical to TRBD1. The receptor was isolated from an older woman in good health. Sample: blood. The CDR3 spells CASSEARYLRQGKDQPQHF. The CDR3, as DNA: TGTGCCAGCAGTGAAGCGAGGTATCTGAGACAGGGAAAAGATCAGCCCCAGCATTTT.